This T cell receptor beta chain is from a study of early T cells in non-severe SARS-CoV-2 infection (dated by TCRdb to the early 2020s). Regarding the study in general: Because TCR sequencing was done on bulk RNA from unsorted whole blood, the alpha and beta chains could not be paired. Broad study findings and their caveats: Matching against VDJdb was skewed toward anti-spike CD8 responses, likely underestimated virus-specific expansions, and missed private and CD4 specificities.

About this clonotype: No antigen is known for it. Per-nucleotide qualities are absent, and no much larger clonotype sits a single base away.

Libraries were constructed by 5' RACE. Sequencing was performed on a NextSeq 500. Unique molecular identifiers were attached to individual cDNA molecules in the TCR library protocol so that sequencing error and PCR bias could be corrected. Sequencing covered both TCR alpha and beta chains, and within each sample the abundances of alpha and beta sequences were tightly co-correlated. The study's own analysis went as follows. Decombinator V4 was used to annotate the V gene, J gene and CDR3 of the TCR sequences. TCRs were defined as expanded if a significant change between any two time points was detected under a Poisson model with p below 0.0001. TCR abundances were normalised to the total number of TCRs sequenced per sample and expressed as counts per million. MAIT TCRs were defined by TRAV1-2 paired with TRAJ12, TRAJ20 or TRAJ33, and iNKT TCRs by TRAV10 paired with TRAJ18. VDJdb, accessed on 1 November 2021, was searched for TCRs annotated for CMV, EBV and SARS-CoV-2, and TCRs annotated for more than one antigen were excluded. TCRdb passed the public sequencing reads through fastp at Q25 and MiXCR, retaining productive beta sequences. Rows matching on CDR3 protein sequence are summarized as one entry with the most common DNA and genes. The V and J calls come from TCRdb's annotation, not from the publication. Recorded for this sample are about 77,000 distinct CDR3 sequences; around 8.7% of them occurred a single time. Of the sample, roughly 4.8% falls within the top ten clones.

Between the V and J ends, shortened by 3 bases and 0 bases respectively, the junction contains 20 bases. Including the terminal cysteine and phenylalanine, the CDR3 comprises 18 residues. CDR3 DNA only is kept here, 54 bases in frame from base 1. The germline V gene sets CDR1 to KGHSH and CDR2 to LQKENI. This was a case-control study nested in a cohort of healthcare workers in London, UK, who had nasopharyngeal swab PCR tests and blood samples taken every week. Between 23 and 31 March 2020, the week of the UK lockdown, healthcare workers were enrolled and then followed up weekly for as long as 16 weeks.

The sample consisted of whole blood. This TCR came from an adult who was a healthcare worker with PCR-confirmed SARS-CoV-2 infection or an uninfected control (not recorded which). The rearrangement joined TRBV18 to TRBJ1-1, and possibly TRBD1, on 6 matching bases. The base sequence is TGTGCCAGCTCACCCCGAGGGGCAGGGGAGGTCATGAACACTGAAGCTTTCTTT. Protein translation: CASSPRGAGEVMNTEAFF.